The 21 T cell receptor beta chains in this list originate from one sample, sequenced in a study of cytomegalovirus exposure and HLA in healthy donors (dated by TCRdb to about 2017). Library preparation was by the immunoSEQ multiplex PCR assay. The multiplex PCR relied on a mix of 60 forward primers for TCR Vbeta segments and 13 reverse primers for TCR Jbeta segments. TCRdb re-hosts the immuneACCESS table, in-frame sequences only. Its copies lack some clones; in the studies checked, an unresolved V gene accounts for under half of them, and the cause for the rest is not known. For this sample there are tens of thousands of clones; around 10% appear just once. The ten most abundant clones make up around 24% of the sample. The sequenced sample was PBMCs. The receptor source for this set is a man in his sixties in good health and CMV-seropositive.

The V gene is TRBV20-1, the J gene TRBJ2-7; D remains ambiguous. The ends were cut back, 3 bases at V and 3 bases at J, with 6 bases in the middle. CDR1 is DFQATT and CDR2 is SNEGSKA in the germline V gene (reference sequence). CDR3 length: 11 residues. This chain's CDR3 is CSARPHYEQYV. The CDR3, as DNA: TGCAGTGCTAGGCCGCACTACGAGCAGTACGTC.

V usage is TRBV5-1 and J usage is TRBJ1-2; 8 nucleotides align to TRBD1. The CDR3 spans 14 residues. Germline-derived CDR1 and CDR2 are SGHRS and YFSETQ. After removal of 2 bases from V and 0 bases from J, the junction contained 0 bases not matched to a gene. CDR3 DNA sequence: TGCGCCAGCAGCTTACAGGGGGCTAACTATGGCTACACCTTC. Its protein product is CASSLQGANYGYTF.

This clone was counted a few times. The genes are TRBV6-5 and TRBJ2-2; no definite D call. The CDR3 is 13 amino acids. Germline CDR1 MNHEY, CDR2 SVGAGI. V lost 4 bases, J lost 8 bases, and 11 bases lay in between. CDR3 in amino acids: CASSFAPQGELFF. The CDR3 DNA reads TGTGCCAGCAGTTTTGCGCCCCAAGGGGAGCTGTTTTTT.

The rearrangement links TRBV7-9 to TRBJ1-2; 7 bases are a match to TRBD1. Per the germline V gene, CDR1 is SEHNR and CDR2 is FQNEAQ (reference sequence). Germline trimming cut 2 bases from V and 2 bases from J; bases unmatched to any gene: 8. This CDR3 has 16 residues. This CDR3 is CASSLIGGTDNYGYTF. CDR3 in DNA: TGTGCCAGCAGCTTAATAGGCGGGACAGACAACTATGGCTACACCTTC. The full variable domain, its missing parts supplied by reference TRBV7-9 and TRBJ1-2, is DTGVSQNPRHKITKRGQNVTFRCDPISEHNRLYWYRQTLGQGPEFLTYFQNEAQLEKSRLLSDRFSAERPKGSFSTLEIQRTEQGDSAMYLCASSLIGGTDNYGYTFGSGTRLTVV.

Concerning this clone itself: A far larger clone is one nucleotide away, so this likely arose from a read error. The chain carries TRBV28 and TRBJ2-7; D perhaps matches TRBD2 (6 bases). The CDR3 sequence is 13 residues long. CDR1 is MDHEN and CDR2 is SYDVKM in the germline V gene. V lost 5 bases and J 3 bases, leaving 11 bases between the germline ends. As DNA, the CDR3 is TGTGCCAGCAGTGCGGGAAAGTACTACGAGCAGTACTTC. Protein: CASSAGKYYEQYF.

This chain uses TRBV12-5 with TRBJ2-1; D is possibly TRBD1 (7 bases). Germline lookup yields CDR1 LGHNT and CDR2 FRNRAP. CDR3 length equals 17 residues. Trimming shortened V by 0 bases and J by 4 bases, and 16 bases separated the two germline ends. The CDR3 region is CASGLVVTGDSYNEQFF. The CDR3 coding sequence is TGTGCTAGTGGTTTGGTAGTAACAGGGGACTCTTACAATGAGCAGTTCTTC. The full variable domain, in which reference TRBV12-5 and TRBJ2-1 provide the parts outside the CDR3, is DARVTQTPRHKVTEMGQEVTMRCQPILGHNTVFWYRQTMMQGLELLAYFRNRAPLDDSGMPKDRFSAEMPDATLATLKIQPSEPRDSAVYFCASGLVVTGDSYNEQFFGPGTRLTVL.

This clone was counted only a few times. CDR3 sequence reads: CASSTRDRGYGYTF. CDR3 bases: TGTGCCAGTAGTACACGGGACAGGGGATATGGCTACACCTTC. The V gene is TRBV19, the J gene TRBJ1-2; TRBD1 aligns across 10 bases. The CDR3 extends over 14 amino acids. Germline V gene sequence: CDR1 LNHDA, CDR2 SQIVND (reference sequence). The V segment lost 4 bases and the J segment 5 bases; nucleotides outside the gene matches: 4.

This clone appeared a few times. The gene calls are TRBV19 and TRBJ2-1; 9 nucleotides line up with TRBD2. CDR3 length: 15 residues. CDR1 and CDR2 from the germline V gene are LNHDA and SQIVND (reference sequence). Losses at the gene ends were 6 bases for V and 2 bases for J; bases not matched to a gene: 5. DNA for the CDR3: TGTGCCAGTAGGGGGACTAGCAGTCCCTACAATGAGCAGTTCTTC. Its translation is CASRGTSSPYNEQFF.

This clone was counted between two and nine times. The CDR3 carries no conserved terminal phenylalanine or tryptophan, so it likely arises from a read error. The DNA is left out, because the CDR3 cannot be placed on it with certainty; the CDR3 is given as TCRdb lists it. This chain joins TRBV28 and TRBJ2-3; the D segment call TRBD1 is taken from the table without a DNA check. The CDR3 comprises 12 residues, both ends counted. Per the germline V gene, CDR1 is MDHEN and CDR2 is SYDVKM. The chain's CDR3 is CASSLGADTKYL.

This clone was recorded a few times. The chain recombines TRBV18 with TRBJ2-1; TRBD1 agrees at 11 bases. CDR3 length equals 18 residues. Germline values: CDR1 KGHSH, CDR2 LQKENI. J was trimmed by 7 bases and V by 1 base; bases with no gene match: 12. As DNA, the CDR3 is TGTGCCAGCTCACCACTGTTAGGCGGACAGGGGGCTGTAAATGAGCAGTTCTTC. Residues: CASSPLLGGQGAVNEQFF.

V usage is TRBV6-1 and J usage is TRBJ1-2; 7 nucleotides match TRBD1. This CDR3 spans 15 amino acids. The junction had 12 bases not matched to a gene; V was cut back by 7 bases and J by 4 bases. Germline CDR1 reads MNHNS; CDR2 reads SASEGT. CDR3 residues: CASTPRDSGGYGYTF. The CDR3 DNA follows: TGTGCCAGCACCCCCCGGGACAGTGGCGGCTATGGCTACACCTTC.

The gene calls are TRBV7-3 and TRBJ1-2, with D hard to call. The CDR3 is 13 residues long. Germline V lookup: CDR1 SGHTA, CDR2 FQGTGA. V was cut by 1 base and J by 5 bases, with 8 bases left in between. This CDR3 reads CASSLNGEYGYTF. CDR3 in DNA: TGTGCCAGCAGCTTAAACGGAGAGTATGGCTACACCTTC.

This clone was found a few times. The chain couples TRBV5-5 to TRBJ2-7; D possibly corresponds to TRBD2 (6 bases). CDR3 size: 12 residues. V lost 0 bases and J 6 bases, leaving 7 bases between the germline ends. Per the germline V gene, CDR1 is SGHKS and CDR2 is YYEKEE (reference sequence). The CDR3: CASSLAGSEQYV. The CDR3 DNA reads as TGTGCCAGCAGCTTGGCCGGGAGCGAGCAGTACGTC.

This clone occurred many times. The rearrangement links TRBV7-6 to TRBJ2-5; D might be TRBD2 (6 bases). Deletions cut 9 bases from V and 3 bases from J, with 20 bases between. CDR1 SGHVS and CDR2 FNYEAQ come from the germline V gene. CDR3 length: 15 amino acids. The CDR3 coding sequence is TGTGCCAGATCCTCCTCCTTGGAGGGAGAAGAGACCCAGTACTTC. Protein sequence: CARSSSLEGEETQYF. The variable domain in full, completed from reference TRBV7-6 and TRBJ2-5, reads GAGVSQSPRYKVTKRGQDVALRCDPISGHVSLYWYRQALGQGPEFLTYFNYEAQQDKSGLPNDRFSAERPEGSISTLTIQRTEQRDSAMYRCARSSSLEGEETQYFGPGTRLLVL.

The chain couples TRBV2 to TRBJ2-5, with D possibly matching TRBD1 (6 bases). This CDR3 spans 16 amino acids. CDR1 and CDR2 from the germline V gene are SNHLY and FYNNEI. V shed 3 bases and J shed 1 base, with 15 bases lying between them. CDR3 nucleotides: TGTGCCAGCAGTGACGAGGGCGCAGGGGTCCAAGAGACCCAGTACTTC. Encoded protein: CASSDEGAGVQETQYF.

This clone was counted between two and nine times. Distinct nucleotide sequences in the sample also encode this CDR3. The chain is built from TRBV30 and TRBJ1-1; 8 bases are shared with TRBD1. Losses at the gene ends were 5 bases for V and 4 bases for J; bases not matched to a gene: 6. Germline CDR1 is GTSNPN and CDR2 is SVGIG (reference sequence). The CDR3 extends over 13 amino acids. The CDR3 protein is CAWGRTGITEAFF. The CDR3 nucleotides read TGTGCCTGGGGTCGGACAGGGATCACTGAAGCTTTCTTT.

The CDR3 bases are TGTGCCTGGATTGAGACAGGGGGCGAGGGGAACACTGAAGCTTTCTTT. Its protein product is CAWIETGGEGNTEAFF. The chain recombines TRBV30 with TRBJ1-1; 10 bases match TRBD1. Germline V CDR1 and CDR2: GTSNPN, SVGIG (reference sequence). V gave up 4 bases and J gave up 1 base; unmatched junction bases: 9. The CDR3 covers 16 residues.

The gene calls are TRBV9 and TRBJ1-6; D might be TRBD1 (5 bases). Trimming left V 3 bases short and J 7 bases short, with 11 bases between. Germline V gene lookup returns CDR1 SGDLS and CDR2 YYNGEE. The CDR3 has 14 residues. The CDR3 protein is CASSAQGSNSPLHF. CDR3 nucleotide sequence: TGTGCCAGCAGCGCCCAGGGTTCGAATTCACCCCTCCACTTT.

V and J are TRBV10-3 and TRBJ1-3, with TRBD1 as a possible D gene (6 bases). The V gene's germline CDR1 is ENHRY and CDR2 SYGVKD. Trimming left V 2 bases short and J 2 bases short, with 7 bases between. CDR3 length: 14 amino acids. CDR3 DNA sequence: TGTGCCATCAGTGAGAGGGACACTGGAAACACCATATATTTT. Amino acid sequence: CAISERDTGNTIYF.

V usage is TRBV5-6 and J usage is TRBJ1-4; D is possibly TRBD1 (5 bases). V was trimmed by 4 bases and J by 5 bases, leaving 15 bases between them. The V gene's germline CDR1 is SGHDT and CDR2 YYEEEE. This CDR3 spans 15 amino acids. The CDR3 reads CASSGNFGANEKLFF. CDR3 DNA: TGTGCCAGCAGCGGCAACTTTGGGGCAAATGAAAAACTGTTTTTT.

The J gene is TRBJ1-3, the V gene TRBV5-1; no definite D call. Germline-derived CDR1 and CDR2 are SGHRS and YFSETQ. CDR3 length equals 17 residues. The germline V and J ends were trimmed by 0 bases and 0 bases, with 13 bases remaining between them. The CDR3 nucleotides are TGCGCCAGCAGCTTGGAGGGAGGGATCCTCTCTGGAAACACCATATATTTT. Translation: CASSLEGGILSGNTIYF.